This TCR beta chain was recorded in a study of blood T cell repertoires in COVID-19. Study information: The United States, Italy and Spain supplied acute and convalescent COVID-19 samples. From T cells, B-cell-depleted T cells, or PBMCs came the material, which was cDNA or gDNA.

The assay was immunoSEQ multiplex PCR, and TCRdb's table has in-frame clones only and misses some. The table records under 300,000 clones, around four fifths of them present only once. CDR1 and CDR2 from the germline V gene are SGHRS and YFSETQ. J lost 2 bases, V lost 3 bases, and 3 bases had no gene match. The CDR3 sequence is 15 residues long. Source material: peripheral blood. The TCR sequence derives from a man aged 55 to 70 who had recovered from COVID-19. The rearrangement links TRBV5-1 to TRBJ2-5, with TRBD2 identical over 11 bases. This CDR3 is CASSYGTSGQETQYF. The DNA for the CDR3 is TGCGCCAGCAGCTATGGGACTAGCGGACAAGAGACCCAGTACTTC.